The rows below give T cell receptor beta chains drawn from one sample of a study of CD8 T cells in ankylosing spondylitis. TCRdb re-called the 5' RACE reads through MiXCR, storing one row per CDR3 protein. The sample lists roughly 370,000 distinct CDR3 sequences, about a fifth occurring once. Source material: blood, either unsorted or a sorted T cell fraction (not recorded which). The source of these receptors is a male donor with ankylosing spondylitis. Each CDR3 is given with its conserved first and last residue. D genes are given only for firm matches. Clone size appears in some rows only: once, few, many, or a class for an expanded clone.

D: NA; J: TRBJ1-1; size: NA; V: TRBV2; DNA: TGTGCCAGCAGAGAGTTGCTAGAAGCTTTCTTT; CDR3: CASRELLEAFF
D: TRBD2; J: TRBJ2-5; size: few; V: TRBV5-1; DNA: TGCGCCAGCAGCTTGGCAGTTAGCGGGAAGACCCAGTACTTC; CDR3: CASSLAVSGKTQYF
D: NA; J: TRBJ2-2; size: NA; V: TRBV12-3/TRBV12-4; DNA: TGTGCCAGCAGTCGCCTGGGTGGGAACACCGGGGAGCTGTTTTTT; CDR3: CASSRLGGNTGELFF
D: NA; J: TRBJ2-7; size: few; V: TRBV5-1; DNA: TGCGCCAGCAGCTTGGTCGGGGGGCCCATCTACGAGCAGTACTTC; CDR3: CASSLVGGPIYEQYF
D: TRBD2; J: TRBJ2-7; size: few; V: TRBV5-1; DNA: TGCGCCAGCAGCTTGGGGAGTTCGGCGGGAGGGGCCTACGAGCAGTACTTC; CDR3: CASSLGSSAGGAYEQYF
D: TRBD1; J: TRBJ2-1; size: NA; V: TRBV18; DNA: TGTGCCAGCTCACCAGGGACAGGGGATTGGAATGAGCAGTTCTTC; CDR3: CASSPGTGDWNEQFF
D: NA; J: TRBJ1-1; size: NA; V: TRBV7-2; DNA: TGTGCCAGCTGCCTCCGGACAGTGTCCGAAGCTTTCTTT; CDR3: CASCLRTVSEAFF
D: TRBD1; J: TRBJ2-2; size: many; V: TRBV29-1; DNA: TGCAGCGTCGTTAGACAGGGGGCGCGACAAGGGGAGCTGTTTTTT; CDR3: CSVVRQGARQGELFF
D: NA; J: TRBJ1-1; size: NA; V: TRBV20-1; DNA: TGCAGTGCTAGCAGGTACACTGAAGCTTTCTTT; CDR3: CSASRYTEAFF
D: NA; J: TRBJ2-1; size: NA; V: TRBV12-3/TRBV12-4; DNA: TGTGCCACCGGGAAACCCTCCTACAATGAGCAGTTCTTC; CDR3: CATGKPSYNEQFF
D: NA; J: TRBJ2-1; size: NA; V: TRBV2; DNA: TGTGCCAGCAGTGAATTTTGGCGGGCTCGGGGGCAGTTCTTC; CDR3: CASSEFWRARGQFF
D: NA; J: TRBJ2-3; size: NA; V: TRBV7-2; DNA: TGTGCCAGCAGCTTAGTATTACCGCCAGATACGCAGTATTTT; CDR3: CASSLVLPPDTQYF
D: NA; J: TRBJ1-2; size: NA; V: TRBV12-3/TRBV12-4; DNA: TGTGCCAGCAGTTTTATCGCTACCTCTCACCCCATCTTC; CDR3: CASSFIATSHPIF
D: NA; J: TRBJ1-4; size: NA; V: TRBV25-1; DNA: TGTGCCAGCAGTGAATATATTCTTGGACGCGGAGAAAAACTGTTTTTT; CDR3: CASSEYILGRGEKLFF
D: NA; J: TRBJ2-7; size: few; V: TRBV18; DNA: TGTGCCAGCTCACCAGGTACAGGTGCGGTAAACGAGCAGTACTTC; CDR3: CASSPGTGAVNEQYF
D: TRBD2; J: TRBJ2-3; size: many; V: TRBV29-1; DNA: TGCAGCGTCCTAGCGGGTACAGGTTTAAGCACAGATACGCAGTATTTT; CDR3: CSVLAGTGLSTDTQYF
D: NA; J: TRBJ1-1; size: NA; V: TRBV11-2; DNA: TGTGCCAGCAGCTTAGCCGGGGCCCCGGTTGCTTTCTTT; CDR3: CASSLAGAPVAFF
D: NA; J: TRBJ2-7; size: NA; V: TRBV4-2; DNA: TGTGCCAGCAGCCAAGATTCGCTCTATTACGAGCAGTACTTC; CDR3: CASSQDSLYYEQYF
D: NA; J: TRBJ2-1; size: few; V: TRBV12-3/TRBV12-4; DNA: TGTGCCAGCATAAAAGGATCACGTTACAATGAGCAGTTCTTC; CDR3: CASIKGSRYNEQFF
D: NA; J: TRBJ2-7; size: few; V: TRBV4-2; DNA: TGTGCCAGCAGCCGCACCAGCGGTATAGGAGAGTCCTACGAGCAGTACTTC; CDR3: CASSRTSGIGESYEQYF
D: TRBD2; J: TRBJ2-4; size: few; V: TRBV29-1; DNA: TGCAGCGTTAGACTAGCGGGGAAAGATAACATTCAGTACTTC; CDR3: CSVRLAGKDNIQYF
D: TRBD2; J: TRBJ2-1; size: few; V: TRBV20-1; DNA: TGCAGTGCGCATACTAGCGCTGACTACAATGAGCAGTTCTTC; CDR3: CSAHTSADYNEQFF
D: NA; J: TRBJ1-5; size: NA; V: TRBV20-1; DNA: TGCAGTGCTGGCCTACAGGGCAATCAGCCCCAGCATTTT; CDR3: CSAGLQGNQPQHF
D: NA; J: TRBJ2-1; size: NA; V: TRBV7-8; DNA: TGTGCCAGCAGCTTAGGGCCAGCAGCGGCCTACAATGAGCAGTTCTTC; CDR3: CASSLGPAAAYNEQFF
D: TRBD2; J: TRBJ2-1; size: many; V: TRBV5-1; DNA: TGCGCCAGCAGCTTGCGGGTCAACCTCCCGTCGACTAGCGGGGCTCTTAATGAGCAGTTCTTC; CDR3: CASSLRVNLPSTSGALNEQFF
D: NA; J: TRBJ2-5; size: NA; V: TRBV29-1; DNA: TGCAGCGTCGCCCTCCTCTTTGGACAAATGTACCAAGAGACCCAGTACTTC; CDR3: CSVALLFGQMYQETQYF
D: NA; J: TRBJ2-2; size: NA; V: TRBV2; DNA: TGTGCCAGCAGGAGTTCGCCAGCTAATACCGGGGAGCTGTTTTTT; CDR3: CASRSSPANTGELFF
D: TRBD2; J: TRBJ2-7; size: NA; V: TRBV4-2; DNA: TGTGCCAGCAGCCAAACCGCTGGCGGGAGGATATACGAGCAGTACTTC; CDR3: CASSQTAGGRIYEQYF
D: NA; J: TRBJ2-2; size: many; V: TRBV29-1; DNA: TGCAGCGTTGTTGAGTCGGCCGGGGAGCTGTTTTTT; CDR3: CSVVESAGELFF
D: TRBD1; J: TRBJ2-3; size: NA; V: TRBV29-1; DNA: TGCAGCGTTGAAGCGCCGACAGGGAGTTTGGATACGCAGTATTTT; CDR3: CSVEAPTGSLDTQYF
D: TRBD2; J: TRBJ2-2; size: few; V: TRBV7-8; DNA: TGTGCCAGCAGCCCCATAGCGGGAGGGAACACCGGGGAGCTGTTTTTT; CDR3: CASSPIAGGNTGELFF
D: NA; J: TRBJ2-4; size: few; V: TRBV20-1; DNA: TGCAGTGCAAGAGCGTTCGGGGTTCAAAACATTCAGTACTTC; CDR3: CSARAFGVQNIQYF
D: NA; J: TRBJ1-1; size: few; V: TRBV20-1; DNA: TGCAGTGCTAGAGATAATGGAGCCCCCATGAACACTGAAGCTTTCTTT; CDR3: CSARDNGAPMNTEAFF
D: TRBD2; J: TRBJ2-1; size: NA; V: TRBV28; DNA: TGTGCCAGCAGTAACCCTAGCGGGAGGGACAATGAGCAGTTCTTC; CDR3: CASSNPSGRDNEQFF
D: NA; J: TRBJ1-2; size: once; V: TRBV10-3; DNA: TGTGCCATCACTGACGGGGGAGATGGGTATGGCTACACCTTC; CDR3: CAITDGGDGYGYTF
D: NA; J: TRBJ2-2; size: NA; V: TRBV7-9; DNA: TGTGCCAGCAGGGACATCGGGGAGCTGTTTTTT; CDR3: CASRDIGELFF
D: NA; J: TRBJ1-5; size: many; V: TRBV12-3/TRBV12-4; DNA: TGTGCCAGCAGTTTAGGAGGTTCCCAGCCCCAGCATTTT; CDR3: CASSLGGSQPQHF
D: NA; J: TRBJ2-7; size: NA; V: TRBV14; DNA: TGTGCCAGCAGCCAAGTTAGATATACCGAGCAGTACTTC; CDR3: CASSQVRYTEQYF
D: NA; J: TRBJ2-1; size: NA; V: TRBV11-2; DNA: TGTGCCAGCAGCGGACGACTAGGCGGGGAGCAGTTCTTC; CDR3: CASSGRLGGEQFF
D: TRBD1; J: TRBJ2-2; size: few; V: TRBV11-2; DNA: TGTGCCAGCAGCGTGGGACAGGGCGGCACCGGGGAGCTGTTTTTT; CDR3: CASSVGQGGTGELFF
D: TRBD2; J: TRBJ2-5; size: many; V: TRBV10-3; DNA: TGTGCCATCAGTGAACTCTCTAGCGGCGAGCGGTACTTC; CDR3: CAISELSSGERYF
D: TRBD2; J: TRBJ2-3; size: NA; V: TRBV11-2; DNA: TGTGCCAGCACCCCGGCGGGAGTACCCACAGATACGCAGTATTTT; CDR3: CASTPAGVPTDTQYF
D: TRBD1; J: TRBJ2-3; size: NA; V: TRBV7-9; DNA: TGTGCCAGCAACGACAGGGGGGAAGATACGCAGTATTTT; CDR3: CASNDRGEDTQYF
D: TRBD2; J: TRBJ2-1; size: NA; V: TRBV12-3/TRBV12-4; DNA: TGTGCCAGCAAGCAGGGACTACCCAACAATGAGCAGTTCTTC; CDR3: CASKQGLPNNEQFF
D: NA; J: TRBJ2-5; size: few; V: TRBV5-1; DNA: TGCGCCAGCAGCATAGGGACATCCCAAGAGACCCAGTACTTC; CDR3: CASSIGTSQETQYF
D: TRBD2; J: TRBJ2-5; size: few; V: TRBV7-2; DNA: TGTGCCAGCAGCTTAGCGGGGGGGACTACACAGACCCAGTACTTC; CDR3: CASSLAGGTTQTQYF
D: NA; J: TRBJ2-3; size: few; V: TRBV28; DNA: TGTGCCTCATCATTACGAAACACAGATACGCAGTATTTT; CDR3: CASSLRNTDTQYF
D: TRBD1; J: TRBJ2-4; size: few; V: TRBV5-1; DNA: TGCGCCAGCGCCAGGGACAGCCAGGGGGTTCAGTACTTC; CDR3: CASARDSQGVQYF
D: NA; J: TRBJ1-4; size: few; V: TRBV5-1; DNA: TGCGCCAGCAGCTTGGCCGGGAGCACAACTAATGAAAAACTGTTTTTT; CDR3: CASSLAGSTTNEKLFF
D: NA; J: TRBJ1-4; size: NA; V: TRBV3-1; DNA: TGTGCCAGCAGTGCCGGGCCCAGCCCCGAAAAACTGTTTTTT; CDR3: CASSAGPSPEKLFF
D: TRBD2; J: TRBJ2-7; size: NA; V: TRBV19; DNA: TGTGCCAGTAGTATCTCTCTAGCGGGAGTCTACGAGCAGTACTTC; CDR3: CASSISLAGVYEQYF
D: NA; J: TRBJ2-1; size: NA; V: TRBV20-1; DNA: TGCAGTGCGCGGCGGGACCAAGAGACCCAGTTCTTC; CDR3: CSARRDQETQFF
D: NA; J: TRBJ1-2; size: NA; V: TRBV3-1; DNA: TGTGCCAGCAGCCGCCGCGCTGACTATGGCTACACCTTC; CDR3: CASSRRADYGYTF
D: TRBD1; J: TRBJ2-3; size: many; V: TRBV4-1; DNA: TGCGCCAGCAGCCGCTTAGCAGGAAAGGGGGCCGGCACAGATACGCAGTATTTT; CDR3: CASSRLAGKGAGTDTQYF
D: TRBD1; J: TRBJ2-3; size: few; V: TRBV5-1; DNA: TGCGCCAGCAGCTTGGCCCCGGGACAGGGGAGCACAGATACGCAGTATTTT; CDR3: CASSLAPGQGSTDTQYF
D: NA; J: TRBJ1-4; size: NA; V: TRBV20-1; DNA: TGCAGTGCTCCGAGGACGGATGAAAAACTGTTTTTT; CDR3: CSAPRTDEKLFF
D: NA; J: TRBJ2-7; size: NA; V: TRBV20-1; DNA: TGCAGTGCTAGAGGGGATTCCTACGAGCAGTACTTC; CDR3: CSARGDSYEQYF
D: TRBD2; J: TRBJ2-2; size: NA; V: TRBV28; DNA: TGTGCCAGCAGTTTAAAGCGGGGGACGAACACCGGGGAGCTGTTTTTT; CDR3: CASSLKRGTNTGELFF
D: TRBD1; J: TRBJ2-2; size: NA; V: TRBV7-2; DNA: TGTGCCAGCAGCCCCCCAACAGGGGAAACCGGGGAGCTGTTTTTT; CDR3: CASSPPTGETGELFF